The T cell receptor (beta chain) described here comes from a study of blood T cell repertoires in COVID-19. V was pared by 1 base and J by 5 bases, with 3 bases of the junction left unmatched. The CDR3 runs to 14 residues. CDR1 and CDR2 from the germline V gene are LNHNV and YYDKDF (reference sequence). Assay: immunoSEQ multiplex PCR; the TCRdb copy retains only in-frame clones and omits some. The top ten hold 4.8% of the sample, which has 35,000 to 50,000 clones, around nine tenths seen once. The sequenced sample consisted of peripheral blood. V is TRBV15 and J is TRBJ2-3; 7 nucleotides match TRBD2. This receptor was obtained from a human donor in a cohort sampled during active COVID-19. Here the CDR3 reads CATSRGAGVDTQYF. The CDR3 region has the DNA TGTGCCACCAGCAGAGGTGCGGGAGTAGATACGCAGTATTTT.